The T cell receptor (beta chain) described here comes from a study of blood T cell repertoires in COVID-19. The germline V gene encodes CDR1 SQVTM and CDR2 ANQGSEA. Germline trimming cut 7 bases from V and 8 bases from J; bases unmatched to any gene: 10. The CDR3 is made up of 14 amino acids. Cohort placement rested on clinical history that participants reported themselves. Recovered status in Cohort 3 required two negative PCRs, clearance, or symptom resolution. Repertoires were generated with immunoSEQ multiplex PCR, while TCRdb's copy carries only in-frame clones and drops some. The sample carries over 250,000 clones, roughly 91% recorded once.

The sample was PBMCs or T cells enriched from blood (not recorded which). The receptor was isolated from a woman aged 55 to 70 who had recovered from COVID-19. The V gene is TRBV29-1, the J gene TRBJ1-4, with 10 bases fitting TRBD1. This CDR3 reads CSAVGGTGEEKLFF. CDR3 nucleotide sequence: TGCAGCGCCGTAGGTGGGACAGGGGAGGAAAAACTGTTTTTT.